This TCR beta chain was profiled in a study of immune evolution from preneoplasia to lung adenocarcinoma. Study summary: HLA loss of heterozygosity: 5.5% to 8.5% AIS, about 15% MIA, about 31% ADC, none AAH. Study results and limitations: T cell clonality was higher in KRAS-mutant than EGFR-mutant or wild-type nodules.

Concerning this clone: Its target is unknown.

Each case's diagnosis was confirmed by two pathologists on H&E. Repertoires were generated with immunoSEQ multiplex PCR, while TCRdb's copy carries only in-frame clones and drops some. The profile shows 35,000 or so clones, roughly 74% of them singletons. The ends were cut back, 0 bases at V and 5 bases at J, with 10 bases in the middle. Germline lookup yields CDR1 SGHDN and CDR2 FVKESK. This CDR3 spans 15 amino acids. This chain uses TRBV14 with TRBJ1-4; maybe TRBD1 (5 bases). This receptor was obtained from a person in their sixties with lung adenocarcinoma. What was sequenced was FFPE invasive lung adenocarcinoma tissue. This CDR3 reads CASSQDQGRNEKLFF. DNA of the CDR3: TGTGCCAGCAGCCAAGACCAGGGACGGAATGAAAAACTGTTTTTT.